These 15 T cell receptor beta chains were all obtained from the same sample, sequenced in a study of somatic mutations in cytotoxic T cells in rheumatoid arthritis. Method: immunoSEQ multiplex PCR; TCRdb's copy keeps in-frame clones and lacks some. The top ten hold about a tenth of the sample, which has approximately 20,000 clones, approximately 82% seen once. The source material was CD8+ T cells sorted from blood. These receptors all stem from a man aged 18 to 29 with rheumatoid arthritis.

The chain combines TRBV28 with TRBJ2-2, with TRBD1 as a possible D gene (6 bases). This CDR3 has 15 amino acids. With 6 bases removed from V and 7 bases from J, the gap between germline ends came to 18 bases. Germline CDR1 MDHEN, CDR2 SYDVKM. The CDR3 loop reads CASSIRQDWGGELFF. In DNA form, the CDR3 reads TGTGCCAGCAGCATACGACAGGATTGGGGCGGGGAGCTGTTTTTT.

In its sample, this clone is large. This chain joins TRBV15 and TRBJ2-3; 11 bases line up with TRBD2. This CDR3 spans 15 amino acids. Germline CDR1 LNHNV, CDR2 YYDKDF (reference sequence). V trimming: 0 bases; J trimming: 4 bases; junction bases outside the gene matches: 0. CDR3 nucleotides: TGTGCCACCAGCAGAGATAGCGGGGGGGCAGATACGCAGTATTTT. Residues: CATSRDSGGADTQYF.

V usage is TRBV30 and J usage is TRBJ1-1, with D maybe TRBD1 (5 bases). Germline lookup yields CDR1 GTSNPN and CDR2 SVGIG (reference sequence). V was shortened by 0 bases and J by 4 bases, with 15 bases between the two germline ends. The CDR3 length is 15 residues. Written as DNA, the CDR3 is TGTGCCTGGAGTGTAGGGGTCGGCAGGGCCACTGAAGCTTTCTTT. Protein: CAWSVGVGRATEAFF.

V is TRBV9 and J is TRBJ2-1; 11 bases match TRBD2. The J segment lost 2 bases and the V segment lost 3 bases, leaving 4 bases of the junction unmatched. The CDR3 has 16 residues. The germline gives CDR1 SGDLS, CDR2 YYNGEE. CDR3 DNA sequence: TGTGCCAGCAGCGCCCCGACTAGCGGGACCTACAATGAGCAGTTCTTC. It specifies CASSAPTSGTYNEQFF.

The chain joins TRBV11-1 to TRBJ1-4; a possible D gene is TRBD1 (5 bases). Germline loops: CDR1 SGHAT, CDR2 FQDESV (reference sequence). Trimming took 4 bases from V and 8 from J, leaving 17 bases between them. The CDR3 covers 15 residues. The CDR3 loop is CASSSDHGAGEKLFF. CDR3 DNA sequence: TGTGCCAGCAGCTCTGACCACGGGGCTGGGGAAAAACTGTTTTTT. The complete variable domain, with remaining parts taken from reference TRBV11-1 and TRBJ1-4, reads EAEVAQSPRYKITEKSQAVAFWCDPISGHATLYWYRQILGQGPELLVQFQDESVVDDSQLPKDRFSAERLKGVDSTLKIQPAELGDSAMYLCASSSDHGAGEKLFFGSGTQLSVL.

This clone was detected once. The chain carries TRBV2 and TRBJ1-5, with D possibly TRBD1 on 5 matching bases. The V gene lost 6 bases and the J gene lost 4 bases, with 10 bases spanning the gap. In germline, CDR1 is SNHLY, CDR2 FYNNEI. The CDR3 has 13 residues. CDR3 nucleotides: TGTGCCAGCAGGCAGGGAGATAATCAGCCCCAGCATTTT. The encoded protein is CASRQGDNQPQHF.

The J gene is TRBJ2-3, the V gene TRBV6-4; perhaps TRBD2 as D (7 bases). Trimming took off 6 bases at V and 1 base at J, with 14 bases between the two ends. Germline V gene data show CDR1 as MRHNA and CDR2 as SNTAGT. The CDR3 is 15 residues long. The CDR3 loop reads CASSEEGGGTDTQYF. As DNA, the CDR3 is TGTGCCAGCAGCGAGGAGGGGGGGGGCACAGATACGCAGTATTTT.

The DNA of the CDR3 is TGTGCCTGGAGTGTTTGGACCGGTAAGGCTGGAAACACCATATATTTT. Translation: CAWSVWTGKAGNTIYF. This chain links TRBV30 with TRBJ1-3; D unresolved. This CDR3 spans 16 amino acids. V lost 0 bases and J 2 bases, leaving 14 bases between the germline ends. Per the germline V gene, CDR1 is GTSNPN and CDR2 is SVGIG (reference sequence).

CDR3 nucleotides: TGTGCCAGCAGCTTAATAGGACAGGGCGGACAGCCCCAGCATTTT. Residues: CASSLIGQGGQPQHF. The chain joins TRBV7-8 to TRBJ1-5; TRBD1 matches 8 bases. The CDR3 has 15 amino acids. From germline, CDR1 is SGHVS and CDR2 FQNEAQ. V shed 2 bases and J 7 bases; nucleotides not matched to a gene: 7.

The V call is TRBV5-6, the J call TRBJ2-3; D not certain. CDR3 size: 18 residues. The germline CDR1 and CDR2 sequences are SGHDT and YYEEEE. Deletions cut 0 bases from V and 0 bases from J, with 17 bases between. The CDR3 here is CASSLVRLGRSSTDTQYF. In DNA, the CDR3 is TGTGCCAGCAGCTTGGTTCGCCTCGGACGGTCCAGCACAGATACGCAGTATTTT. Full variable domain (outside the CDR3, taken from reference TRBV5-6 and TRBJ2-3): DAGVTQSPTHLIKTRGQQVTLRCSPKSGHDTVSWYQQALGQGPQFIFQYYEEEERQRGNFPDRFSGHQFPNYSSELNVNALLLGDSALYLCASSLVRLGRSSTDTQYFGPGTRLTVL.

V gene TRBV7-9 combines with J gene TRBJ1-2, with unresolved D. CDR3 length: 13 amino acids. Germline V CDR1 and CDR2: SEHNR, FQNEAQ (reference sequence). With 0 bases removed from V and 7 bases from J, the gap between germline ends came to 9 bases. The chain's CDR3 is CASSLADTSGYTF. In DNA, the CDR3 is TGTGCCAGCAGCTTAGCGGATACAAGTGGCTACACCTTC.

Only one count was recorded for this clone. This sequence joins TRBV29-1 and TRBJ2-5, with D maybe TRBD1 (6 bases). Germline CDR1 SQVTM, CDR2 ANQGSEA. CDR3 length: 13 amino acids. Trimming took off 4 bases at V and 1 base at J, with 10 bases between the two ends. As DNA, the CDR3 is TGCAGCGTTGTTGGGGGCGTCCAAGAGACCCAGTACTTC. Translating gives CSVVGGVQETQYF.

The CDR3 region has the DNA TGTGCCAGCAGCTATCGGACTAGCGAAGAGACCCAGTACTTC. Protein: CASSYRTSEETQYF. This chain uses TRBV9 with TRBJ2-5; 9 bases line up with TRBD2. The length of the CDR3 is 14 residues. After removal of 4 bases from V and 3 bases from J, the junction contained 4 bases not matched to a gene. Germline V gene lookup returns CDR1 SGDLS and CDR2 YYNGEE. Together with reference TRBV9 and TRBJ2-5, the CDR3 gives the full variable domain: DSGVTQTPKHLITATGQRVTLRCSPRSGDLSVYWYQQSLDQGLQFLIQYYNGEERAKGNILERFSAQQFPDLHSELNLSSLELGDSALYFCASSYRTSEETQYFGPGTRLLVL.

The rearrangement joins TRBV19 to TRBJ1-2, with no clear D. Trimming cost V 6 bases and J 2 bases, with 19 bases left between them. Germline assignment: CDR1 LNHDA and CDR2 SQIVND (reference sequence). The CDR3 is 16 amino acids. CDR3 region: CASSPRRQHINYGYTF. The CDR3 DNA is TGTGCCAGTAGCCCTCGCCGGCAACATATAAACTATGGCTACACCTTC.

The chain uses TRBV4-3 and TRBJ1-6; possible D gene TRBD1, 5 bases. The CDR3 covers 18 residues. Germline CDR1 and CDR2: LGHNA and YSLEER. The V and J ends lost 0 bases and 3 bases respectively, with 15 bases between them. In DNA form, the CDR3 reads TGCGCCAGCAGCCAAGATGCTGGGAAGGGGTTCTATAATTCACCCCTCCACTTT. The encoded protein is CASSQDAGKGFYNSPLHF.